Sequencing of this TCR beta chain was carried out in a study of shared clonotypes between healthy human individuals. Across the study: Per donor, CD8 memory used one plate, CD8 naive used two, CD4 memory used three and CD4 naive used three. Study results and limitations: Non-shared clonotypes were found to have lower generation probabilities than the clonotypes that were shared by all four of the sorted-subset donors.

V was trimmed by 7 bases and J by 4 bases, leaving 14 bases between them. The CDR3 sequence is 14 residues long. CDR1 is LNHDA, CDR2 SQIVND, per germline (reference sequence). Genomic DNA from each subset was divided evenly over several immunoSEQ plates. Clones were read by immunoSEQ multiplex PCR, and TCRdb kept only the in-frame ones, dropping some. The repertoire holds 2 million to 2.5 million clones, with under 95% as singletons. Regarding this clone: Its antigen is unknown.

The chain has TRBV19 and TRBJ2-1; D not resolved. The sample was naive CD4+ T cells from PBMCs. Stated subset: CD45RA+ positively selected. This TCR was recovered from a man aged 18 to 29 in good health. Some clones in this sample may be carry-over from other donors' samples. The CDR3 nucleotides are TGTGCCAGTAAGCTGGCGGACGCATACAATGAGCAGTTCTTC. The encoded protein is CASKLADAYNEQFF.